Below, 29 T cell receptor beta chains from the same sample are listed, as sequenced in a study of graft-versus-host responses after intestinal transplantation. Only in-frame clones appear in the TCRdb table, and some are missing; sequencing was by immunoSEQ multiplex PCR. This sample has 45,000 to 55,000 clones, with roughly 89% found just once. Sequencing was performed on PBMCs, taken roughly 95 weeks after intestinal transplant. The receptor source for this set is a human patient who received an intestinal transplant, so some T cells may come from the graft donor.

This chain connects TRBV25-1 to TRBJ2-5; D gene uncertain. Germline assignment: CDR1 MGHDK and CDR2 SYGVNS. V lost 4 bases to trimming and J lost 7 bases, with 16 bases between them. There are 14 residues in the CDR3. The CDR3 coding sequence is TGTGCCAGCAGTGCGGATCTATCCAAAGGGACCCAGTACTTC. Residues: CASSADLSKGTQYF.

The genes are TRBV9 and TRBJ2-7; D is perhaps TRBD1 (6 bases). The CDR3 is made up of 15 amino acids. V lost 0 bases to trimming and J lost 0 bases, with 10 bases between them. CDR1 and CDR2 (germline): SGDLS, YYNGEE. CDR3 loop: CASSVDPGDSYEQYF. Here the CDR3 DNA reads TGTGCCAGCAGCGTAGACCCAGGGGACTCCTACGAGCAGTACTTC.

This chain joins TRBV5-1 and TRBJ2-7; weak D call: TRBD2 (5 bases). The CDR3 has 13 amino acids. CDR1 SGHRS and CDR2 YFSETQ come from the germline V gene. The V end was cut by 4 bases, the J end by 0 bases, with 8 bases between. The CDR3 DNA follows: TGCGCCAGCAGCGAGGGTTACTCCTACGAGCAGTACTTC. Protein: CASSEGYSYEQYF.

In nucleotides, the CDR3 is TGTGCCATCAGTGAGTCATCCCGAGAGCAGTACTTC. Translating gives CAISESSREQYF. This sequence joins TRBV10-3 and TRBJ2-7; no firm D call. Germline assignment: CDR1 ENHRY and CDR2 SYGVKD. The CDR3 is 12 amino acids. Trimming shortened V by 0 bases and J by 7 bases, and 7 bases separated the two germline ends.

This clone was seen a few times. The V call is TRBV30, the J call TRBJ1-2; unclear D gene. Trimming took off 0 bases at V and 3 bases at J, with 8 bases between the two ends. This CDR3 is built from 13 residues. Per the germline V gene, CDR1 is GTSNPN and CDR2 is SVGIG (reference sequence). The CDR3 bases are TGTGCCTGGAGTGTACACGGACACTATGGCTACACCTTC. This translates into CAWSVHGHYGYTF.

J is TRBJ2-2 and V is TRBV11-3; TRBD1 or TRBD2 may be the D gene (5 bases each). V was shortened by 3 bases and J by 4 bases, with 9 bases between the two germline ends. This CDR3 comprises 14 residues. The V gene's germline CDR1 is SGHNT and CDR2 YENEEA. The chain's CDR3 is CASSFPGTTGELFF. DNA of the CDR3: TGTGCCAGCAGCTTCCCCGGGACCACCGGGGAGCTGTTTTTT.

This chain joins TRBV6-5 and TRBJ2-7; D gene unclear. This CDR3 has 15 amino acids. V lost 0 bases, J lost 0 bases, and 9 bases lay in between. CDR1 and CDR2 (germline): MNHEY, SVGAGI. CDR3 amino acids: CASSYSTAHSYEQYF. In nucleotides, the CDR3 is TGTGCCAGCAGTTACTCTACAGCGCACTCCTACGAGCAGTACTTC.

The V and J genes are TRBV4-1 and TRBJ1-3; D might be TRBD1 (5 bases). The germline CDR1 and CDR2 sequences are MGHRA and YSYEKL. V was trimmed by 5 bases and J by 4 bases, leaving 18 bases between them. CDR3 length: 16 residues. CDR3 in DNA: TGCGCCAGCAGCGAGAGCACCCCAGGGAGCGGAAACACCATATATTTT. This translates into CASSESTPGSGNTIYF.

As for this clone: Different DNA sequences within this sample yield the same CDR3. The rearrangement links TRBV5-1 to TRBJ2-1; D unresolved. The CDR3 runs 11 residues. In germline, CDR1 is SGHRS, CDR2 YFSETQ. V was cut by 0 bases and J by 7 bases, with 2 bases left in between. The DNA for the CDR3 is TGCGCCAGCAGCTTGGGAAATGAGCAGTTCTTC. Protein: CASSLGNEQFF.

The chain carries TRBV10-2 and TRBJ2-1; D might be TRBD2 (7 bases). The V end was cut by 0 bases, the J end by 2 bases, with 14 bases between. This CDR3 region has 17 residues. The V gene's germline CDR1 is WSHSY and CDR2 SAAADI. Written as DNA, the CDR3 is TGCGCCAGCAGTGAGTCGTTAGGGGGGGGCCCCTACAATGAGCAGTTCTTC. Residues: CASSESLGGGPYNEQFF.

The CDR3 DNA follows: TGTGCCAGCAGCCAACGGAGATACACCTTC. Its translation: CASSQRRYTF. This rearrangement joins TRBV14 to TRBJ1-2; D gene uncertain. The V end was cut by 2 bases, the J end by 11 bases, with 6 bases between. The length of the CDR3 is 10 residues. In germline, CDR1 is SGHDN, CDR2 FVKESK. The full variable domain, with the rest looked up from reference TRBV14 and TRBJ1-2, is EAGVTQFPSHSVIEKGQTVTLRCDPISGHDNLYWYRRVMGKEIKFLLHFVKESKQDESGMPNNRFLAERTGGTYSTLKVQPAELEDSGVYFCASSQRRYTFGSGTRLTVV.

V gene TRBV5-4 combines with J gene TRBJ2-1, with a possible D match to TRBD2 (7 bases). The CDR3 is 14 amino acids. Trimming pared 1 base from V and 7 bases from J, leaving 12 bases between. Germline assignment: CDR1 SGHNT and CDR2 YYREEE (reference sequence). DNA of the CDR3: TGTGCCAGCAGCTTGAAGGGGGGGGCAAATGAGCAGTTCTTC. It codes for CASSLKGGANEQFF.

This clone was seen only once. V is TRBV6-6 and J is TRBJ1-3, with D tentatively TRBD1 (5 bases). V lost 6 bases and J 0 bases, leaving 15 bases between the germline ends. Germline assignment: CDR1 MNHNY and CDR2 SVGAGI (reference sequence). The CDR3 contains 16 residues. CDR3: CASRRTGLDSGNTIYF. CDR3 sequence (DNA): TGTGCCAGCAGACGAACAGGTCTAGACTCTGGAAACACCATATATTTT.

This chain connects TRBV4-2 to TRBJ1-1, with 8 bases fitting TRBD1. Germline V CDR1 and CDR2: LGHNA, YNFKEQ. The junction had 7 bases not matched to a gene; V was cut back by 4 bases and J by 3 bases. The CDR3 consists of 15 residues. CDR3 sequence reads: CASSPADRDDTEAFF. In DNA form, the CDR3 reads TGTGCCAGCAGCCCAGCGGACAGGGATGACACTGAAGCTTTCTTT.

J is TRBJ2-1 and V is TRBV5-4, with D maybe TRBD2 (6 bases). This CDR3 has 13 amino acids. CDR1 is SGHNT, CDR2 YYREEE, per germline (reference sequence). V was shortened by 9 bases and J by 9 bases, with 19 bases between the two germline ends. CDR3 nucleotide sequence: TGTGCCACCCATAAAGGAGGGGTGAGTGAGCAGTTCTTC. This sequence encodes CATHKGGVSEQFF.

The chain couples TRBV5-4 to TRBJ2-5, with 7 positions matching TRBD2. Germline V gene sequence: CDR1 SGHNT, CDR2 YYREEE (reference sequence). The V and J ends lost 1 base and 0 bases, in that order; junction bases with no gene match: 3. This CDR3 region has 15 residues. CDR3 sequence (DNA): TGTGCCAGCAGCTTGTCGGGGGGTAACCAAGAGACCCAGTACTTC. As protein: CASSLSGGNQETQYF.

The chain has TRBV7-9 and TRBJ2-6; D is ambiguous. The germline gives CDR1 SEHNR, CDR2 FQNEAQ (reference sequence). With 6 bases removed from V and 0 bases from J, the gap between germline ends came to 9 bases. The CDR3 loop spans 15 amino acids. CDR3 sequence reads: CASSRPASGANVLTF. The DNA for the CDR3 is TGTGCCAGCAGTCGGCCGGCCTCTGGGGCCAACGTCCTGACTTTC.

V and J are TRBV29-1 and TRBJ1-2, with 8 bases lining up with TRBD1. The junction had 17 bases not matched to a gene; V was cut back by 6 bases and J by 5 bases. The CDR3 consists of 16 residues. The germline gives CDR1 SQVTM, CDR2 ANQGSEA. The CDR3 nucleotides are TGCAGCGTGGTAGGCATACGGACAGGGCAAGCTTATGGCTACACCTTC. Translation: CSVVGIRTGQAYGYTF.

The rearrangement joins TRBV5-1 to TRBJ2-3, with 10 bases lining up with TRBD2. This CDR3 is built from 17 residues. Germline CDR1 reads SGHRS; CDR2 reads YFSETQ. With 7 bases clipped from V and 2 bases from J, the junction kept 13 bases outside the gene matches. CDR3 protein: CASQLALAGGFTDTQYF. In nucleotides, the CDR3 is TGCGCCAGCCAATTGGCTTTAGCGGGGGGCTTCACAGATACGCAGTATTTT.

The chain's CDR3 is CASSVVLATGELFF. The CDR3 bases are TGTGCCAGCAGCGTAGTTCTCGCTACCGGGGAGCTGTTTTTT. V usage is TRBV9 and J usage is TRBJ2-2; D ambiguous. V was shortened by 0 bases and J by 5 bases, with 8 bases between the two germline ends. CDR3 length: 14 residues. Germline values: CDR1 SGDLS, CDR2 YYNGEE. Based on the CDR3 plus reference TRBV9 and TRBJ2-2, the full variable domain is DSGVTQTPKHLITATGQRVTLRCSPRSGDLSVYWYQQSLDQGLQFLIQYYNGEERAKGNILERFSAQQFPDLHSELNLSSLELGDSALYFCASSVVLATGELFFGEGSRLTVL.

The genes are TRBV28 and TRBJ2-2; possibly TRBD1 for D (6 bases). The CDR3 runs 13 residues. Trimming shortened V by 11 bases and J by 3 bases, and 13 bases separated the two germline ends. CDR1 is MDHEN and CDR2 is SYDVKM in the germline V gene. In nucleotides, the CDR3 is TGTGCCGAGGGGGACGGGTACACCGGGGAGCTGTTTTTT. It yields the protein CAEGDGYTGELFF.

CDR3 in DNA: TGTGCCAGCAGCGTAGGGACAGGGGGACAGCCCCAGCATTTT. Residues: CASSVGTGGQPQHF. V usage is TRBV9 and J usage is TRBJ1-5; 10 positions agree with TRBD1. The CDR3 is made up of 14 amino acids. In germline, CDR1 is SGDLS, CDR2 YYNGEE. V dropped 0 bases and J dropped 7; count of bases not matched to a gene: 1.

This clone was seen only a few times. The chain carries TRBV2 and TRBJ2-2; TRBD1 or TRBD2 may be the D gene (5 bases each). Germline V gene data show CDR1 as SNHLY and CDR2 as FYNNEI. This CDR3 is built from 11 residues. The ends were cut back, 10 bases at V and 7 bases at J, with 10 bases in the middle. The CDR3 reads CATRDVGELFF. The CDR3 region has the DNA TGTGCCACCCGGGACGTCGGGGAGCTGTTTTTT.

J is TRBJ2-5 and V is TRBV9; D remains ambiguous. V shed 2 bases and J shed 4 bases, with 9 bases lying between them. Germline V gene data show CDR1 as SGDLS and CDR2 as YYNGEE. CDR3 size: 13 residues. This chain's CDR3 is CASSVEGLETQYF. The CDR3, as DNA: TGTGCCAGCAGCGTGGAAGGGCTAGAGACCCAGTACTTC.

The chain has TRBV6-4 and TRBJ1-2; TRBD1 agrees at 9 bases. J lost 0 bases, V lost 2 bases, and 13 bases had no gene match. Per germline, CDR1 MRHNA and CDR2 SNTAGT. The CDR3 consists of 19 residues. CDR3 in amino acids: CASSDLRDRDKNTNYGYTF. The CDR3, as DNA: TGTGCCAGCAGTGACCTCCGGGACAGGGACAAGAACACTAACTATGGCTACACCTTC.

The chain carries TRBV2 and TRBJ1-3, with 11 bases lining up with TRBD1. Germline lookup yields CDR1 SNHLY and CDR2 FYNNEI. V lost 8 bases and J lost 4; bases outside the gene matches: 7. This CDR3 is 15 amino acids long. The CDR3 reads CASVGQGARGNTIYF. The DNA for the CDR3 is TGTGCCAGCGTAGGACAGGGGGCGCGGGGAAACACCATATATTTT.

This chain connects TRBV6-5 to TRBJ1-1; D remains ambiguous. This CDR3 spans 13 amino acids. Trimming shortened V by 0 bases and J by 2 bases, and 4 bases separated the two germline ends. Germline loops: CDR1 MNHEY, CDR2 SVGAGI. For the CDR3, the DNA is TGTGCCAGCAGTTACTCGATTAACACTGAAGCTTTCTTT. It specifies CASSYSINTEAFF.

The J gene is TRBJ2-5, the V gene TRBV6-6; 7 bases match TRBD1. Germline V lookup: CDR1 MNHNY, CDR2 SVGAGI (reference sequence). The V segment lost 0 bases and the J segment 4 bases; nucleotides outside the gene matches: 5. The length of the CDR3 is 15 residues. The CDR3 DNA reads as TGTGCCAGCAGTTACTCAGGGACAGTGGGAGAGACCCAGTACTTC. Translating it yields CASSYSGTVGETQYF.

This rearrangement joins TRBV7-8 to TRBJ2-7, with 8 bases aligning to TRBD1. Germline V gene lookup returns CDR1 SGHVS and CDR2 FQNEAQ. The CDR3 loop spans 16 amino acids. Losses at the gene ends were 5 bases for V and 1 base for J; bases not matched to a gene: 10. Here the CDR3 DNA reads TGTGCCAGCAGCCCACAACGACAGGGGAATTCCTACGAGCAGTACTTC. This encodes CASSPQRQGNSYEQYF.